These 28 T cell receptor beta chains came from one sample sequenced in a study of T-cell memory formation after mild COVID-19. TCRdb recomputed calls from the 5' RACE reads with MiXCR, one row per CDR3 protein. The data contain around 110,000 distinct CDR3 sequences, 13% to 15% of them seen just once; the ten biggest clones take up less than 45%. Sequencing input: PBMCs or a T cell subset sorted from them (not recorded which). The receptors shown here come from a man aged 18 to 29 who had mild COVID-19 (a few samples of this study predate the infection). Cell type and time point are not known.

The table lists this clonotype with many counts. The V gene is TRBV20-1, the J gene TRBJ2-1; D unclear. Trimming took off 6 bases at V and 0 bases at J, with 15 bases between the two ends. This CDR3 comprises 15 residues. Germline CDR1 is DFQATT and CDR2 is SNEGSKA (reference sequence). The CDR3 DNA sequence: TGCAGTGCCCCGCCCGCATCTAGCTCCTACAATGAGCAGTTCTTC. Its translation: CSAPPASSSYNEQFF.

The chain has TRBV6-2 or TRBV6-3 and TRBJ2-3, with 8 bases aligning to TRBD1. Germline values: CDR1 MNHEY, CDR2 SVGEGT. V lost 7 bases, J lost 4 bases, and 7 bases stayed unmatched. The CDR3 covers 14 residues. The CDR3 DNA is TGTGCCAGCACACAGGGGGTTTTCGCAGATACGCAGTATTTT. Protein sequence: CASTQGVFADTQYF.

This clonotype was recorded at least ten times. The chain uses TRBV12-3 or TRBV12-4 and TRBJ1-1; D perhaps matches TRBD1 (6 bases). The CDR3 is 16 amino acids. Trimming took 5 bases from V and 7 from J, leaving 23 bases between them. In DNA, the CDR3 is TGTGCCAGCAGTCTCAATACAGGGCCCCTAGGTGGTGAAGCTTTCTTT. Translating it yields CASSLNTGPLGGEAFF.

This chain links TRBV3-1 with TRBJ2-5; no firm D call. V was trimmed by 4 bases and J by 1 base, leaving 13 bases between them. This CDR3 is 15 amino acids long. Germline V gene data show CDR1 as LGHDT and CDR2 as YNNKEL (reference sequence). CDR3 coding DNA: TGTGCCAGCAGCCCACCCTTGGCGGTCCAAGAGACCCAGTACTTC. It translates to CASSPPLAVQETQYF.

This clonotype showed up many times. This chain connects TRBV5-1 to TRBJ2-1; weak D call: TRBD1 (6 bases). This CDR3 is 15 amino acids long. Trimming removed 1 base at V and 2 bases at J, with 10 bases between. The germline V gene has CDR1 SGHRS and CDR2 YFSETQ. CDR3 in amino acids: CASSLRSGAYNEQFF. The CDR3, as DNA: TGCGCCAGCAGCTTGAGGTCAGGGGCCTACAATGAGCAGTTCTTC. Complete variable domain (other parts from reference TRBV5-1 and TRBJ2-1): KAGVTQTPRYLIKTRGQQVTLSCSPISGHRSVSWYQQTPGQGLQFLFEYFSETQRNKGNFPGRFSGRQFSNSRSEMNVSTLELGDSALYLCASSLRSGAYNEQFFGPGTRLTVL.

This clonotype has only a few counts. The V gene is TRBV2, the J gene TRBJ2-2; D call uncertain. The ends were cut back, 10 bases at V and 7 bases at J, with 13 bases in the middle. CDR3 length: 12 amino acids. Germline V gene data show CDR1 as SNHLY and CDR2 as FYNNEI. As DNA, the CDR3 is TGTGCCATAAAAGCAGGTAGCGGGGAGCTGTTTTTT. It is translated as CAIKAGSGELFF.

The chain links TRBV27 to TRBJ2-7; 10 bases are shared with TRBD1. Losses at the gene ends were 5 bases for V and 5 bases for J; bases not matched to a gene: 9. CDR3 length equals 15 residues. Germline V gene lookup returns CDR1 MNHEY and CDR2 SMNVEV (reference sequence). CDR3 in amino acids: CASSPPGQGFHEQYF. CDR3 sequence (DNA): TGTGCCAGCAGTCCACCGGGACAGGGGTTCCACGAGCAGTACTTC.

The table lists this clonotype with a few counts. V and J are TRBV4-2 and TRBJ1-1, with a possible D match to TRBD1 (5 bases). V lost 1 base and J lost 6, with 12 bases in between. CDR1 is LGHNA and CDR2 is YNFKEQ in the germline V gene. This CDR3 has 14 residues. In DNA, the CDR3 is TGTGCCAGCAGCCAAGGAACAGGTTACGCTGAAGCTTTCTTT. Its translation: CASSQGTGYAEAFF.

A word on this clonotype: At one of its ends the junction is not consistent with the germline gene, which may arise from a read error. The chain joins TRBV5-1 to TRBJ2-1, with 13 positions matching TRBD2. Germline V lookup: CDR1 SGHRS, CDR2 YFSETQ. This CDR3 contains 19 residues. CDR3 sequence: CSSSPDYGLAGASYNEQFF. The CDR3 nucleotides read TGCTCCAGCAGCCCCGATTATGGACTAGCGGGGGCTTCCTACAATGAGCAGTTCTTC. The full variable domain, rest sourced from reference TRBV5-1 and TRBJ2-1, is KAGVTQTPRYLIKTRGQQVTLSCSPISGHRSVSWYQQTPGQGLQFLFEYFSETQRNKGNFPGRFSGRQFSNSRSEMNVSTLELGDSALYLCSSSPDYGLAGASYNEQFFGPGTRLTVL.

V gene TRBV7-3 combines with J gene TRBJ1-1; D not certain. This CDR3 contains 18 residues. V lost 0 bases and J lost 0, with 17 bases in between. CDR1 is SGHTA and CDR2 is FQGTGA in the germline V gene. The CDR3 reads CASSLTSYGPGLNTEAFF. The DNA of the CDR3 is TGTGCCAGCAGCTTAACGAGCTATGGGCCGGGGTTGAACACTGAAGCTTTCTTT.

This chain connects TRBV7-2 to TRBJ2-3; D is perhaps TRBD2 (6 bases). Germline V gene sequence: CDR1 SGHTA, CDR2 FQGNSA. Between the trimmed V and J ends, which lost 0 bases and 5 bases, there was a span of 21 bases. This CDR3 region has 18 residues. CDR3 region: CASSLAGRAGMGRDTQYF. In DNA form, the CDR3 reads TGTGCCAGCAGCTTAGCGGGCCGGGCGGGAATGGGGAGAGATACGCAGTATTTT.

This clonotype has only a few counts. The V gene is TRBV7-2, the J gene TRBJ2-1; TRBD1 aligns across 10 bases. This CDR3 has 15 amino acids. Germline trimming cut 6 bases from V and 7 bases from J; bases unmatched to any gene: 9. Germline CDR1 SGHTA, CDR2 FQGNSA. The CDR3 nucleotides are TGTGCCAGCAGGCTAGACAGGGGGCCGGGGAATGAGCAGTTCTTC. As protein: CASRLDRGPGNEQFF.

This sequence joins TRBV4-3 and TRBJ1-2, with TRBD1 matching over 7 bases. Germline V lookup: CDR1 LGHNA, CDR2 YSLEER. The CDR3 contains 15 residues. The V segment lost 0 bases and the J segment 5 bases; nucleotides outside the gene matches: 6. CDR3 sequence (DNA): TGCGCCAGCAGCCAAGATCCCGACAGGGTATATGGCTACACCTTC. Its translation is CASSQDPDRVYGYTF.

The rearrangement uses TRBV5-1 and TRBJ1-1; TRBD1 might be the D (5 bases). The V end lost 3 bases, the J end lost 0 bases, and 9 bases lay between the germline ends. This CDR3 is 14 amino acids long. CDR1 SGHRS and CDR2 YFSETQ come from the germline V gene. CDR3 in DNA: TGCGCCAGCAGCTGGGGGGACCTGAACACTGAAGCTTTCTTT. Translated: CASSWGDLNTEAFF. Filled out from reference TRBV5-1 and TRBJ1-1, the complete variable domain reads KAGVTQTPRYLIKTRGQQVTLSCSPISGHRSVSWYQQTPGQGLQFLFEYFSETQRNKGNFPGRFSGRQFSNSRSEMNVSTLELGDSALYLCASSWGDLNTEAFFGQGTRLTVV.

This clonotype was detected many times. The genes are TRBV29-1 and TRBJ1-1; D is ambiguous. V lost 6 bases to trimming and J lost 0 bases, with 8 bases between them. CDR1 SQVTM and CDR2 ANQGSEA come from the germline V gene. The CDR3 contains 12 residues. Here the CDR3 reads CSVAVMNTEAFF. In nucleotides, the CDR3 is TGCAGCGTCGCAGTTATGAACACTGAAGCTTTCTTT.

V is TRBV7-9 and J is TRBJ1-1; unclear D gene. Germline values: CDR1 SEHNR, CDR2 FQNEAQ (reference sequence). Trimming pared 3 bases from V and 1 base from J, leaving 9 bases between. The CDR3 consists of 14 residues. The CDR3 reads CASSFLGRNTEAFF. CDR3 sequence (DNA): TGTGCCAGCAGCTTTCTTGGGAGGAACACTGAAGCTTTCTTT.

The rearrangement joins TRBV4-2 to TRBJ1-1; the match to TRBD1 covers 7 bases. Trimming removed 7 bases from V and 6 bases from J; junction bases left unmatched: 14. CDR1 is LGHNA and CDR2 is YNFKEQ in the germline V gene. The CDR3 is made up of 15 amino acids. CDR3 nucleotide sequence: TGTGCCAGCAAGGAGGGGGCGGCTCAAGCCGCTGAAGCTTTCTTT. Translated, it gives CASKEGAAQAAEAFF.

In its sample, this clonotype was seen a few times. The chain employs TRBV6-5 and TRBJ2-2, with D possibly matching TRBD2 (7 bases). This CDR3 contains 14 residues. From germline, CDR1 is MNHEY and CDR2 SVGAGI. V was pared by 2 bases and J by 7 bases, with 11 bases between. CDR3 sequence: CASSYGGAGGELFF. Written as DNA, the CDR3 is TGTGCCAGCAGTTACGGGGGGGCCGGCGGGGAGCTGTTTTTT.

The J gene is TRBJ1-3, the V gene TRBV15; D is ambiguous. The CDR3 has 17 residues. Germline V lookup: CDR1 LNHNV, CDR2 YYDKDF (reference sequence). The germline V and J ends were trimmed by 1 base and 0 bases, with 13 bases remaining between them. Written as DNA, the CDR3 is TGTGCCACCAGCAGAGTATATAGGGCCAGCTCTGGAAACACCATATATTTT. This gives the protein CATSRVYRASSGNTIYF.

This clonotype was seen a few times. The V and J genes are TRBV7-9 and TRBJ2-3, with D unclear. Germline loops: CDR1 SEHNR, CDR2 FQNEAQ (reference sequence). The CDR3 runs 12 residues. V was trimmed by 7 bases and J by 4 bases, leaving 9 bases between them. The CDR3 DNA reads TGTGCCAGCACGCCTCGGCCAGATACGCAGTATTTT. Protein: CASTPRPDTQYF.

V usage is TRBV24-1 and J usage is TRBJ2-1; maybe TRBD2 (6 bases). Germline V gives CDR1 KGHDR, CDR2 SFDVKD. With 6 bases removed from V and 5 bases from J, the gap between germline ends came to 10 bases. The CDR3 runs 13 residues. The CDR3 region has the DNA TGTGCCACCAGTAGGGGACTCGACAATGAGCAGTTCTTC. Protein sequence: CATSRGLDNEQFF.

The chain links TRBV27 to TRBJ2-2; 9 bases are a match to TRBD1. CDR3 size: 15 residues. The ends lost 4 bases at V and 4 bases at J; junction bases unmatched: 4. Germline assignment: CDR1 MNHEY and CDR2 SMNVEV (reference sequence). The CDR3 region is CASSSQGARTGELFF. The CDR3 nucleotides are TGTGCCAGCAGTTCACAGGGGGCGCGCACCGGGGAGCTGTTTTTT.

This clonotype was seen a handful of times. V and J are TRBV7-9 and TRBJ1-1; 7 bases match TRBD1. The germline CDR1 and CDR2 sequences are SEHNR and FQNEAQ (reference sequence). Losses at the gene ends were 4 bases for V and 5 bases for J; bases not matched to a gene: 13. CDR3 length: 16 amino acids. The chain's CDR3 is CASSSSEGADGTEAFF. CDR3 in DNA: TGTGCCAGCAGCTCCTCCGAGGGGGCAGATGGGACTGAAGCTTTCTTT.

The gene calls are TRBV12-3 or TRBV12-4 and TRBJ2-6; D remains unclear. This CDR3 is 15 amino acids long. Trimming removed 0 bases at V and 3 bases at J, with 6 bases between. CDR3 DNA sequence: TGTGCCAGCAGTTTAGCCCCGGATGGGGCCAACGTCCTGACTTTC. Protein: CASSLAPDGANVLTF.

This clonotype was observed at least ten times. The chain couples TRBV27 to TRBJ2-7; D is uncertain. V was pared by 2 bases and J by 2 bases, with 10 bases between. The CDR3 has 14 residues. Germline assignment: CDR1 MNHEY and CDR2 SMNVEV (reference sequence). The chain's CDR3 is CASSLGSRAYEQYF. In nucleotides, the CDR3 is TGTGCCAGCAGTTTAGGTAGCCGGGCCTACGAGCAGTACTTC.

This rearrangement joins TRBV6-6 to TRBJ1-2, with D maybe TRBD1 (6 bases). Between the trimmed V and J ends, which lost 0 bases and 3 bases, there was a span of 8 bases. CDR1 is MNHNY, CDR2 SVGAGI, per germline (reference sequence). This CDR3 region has 14 residues. The CDR3 sequence: CASSYSGGDYGYTF. In DNA, the CDR3 is TGTGCCAGCAGTTACTCAGGGGGGGACTATGGCTACACCTTC.

Only a few counts were recorded for this clonotype. The chain has TRBV4-1 and TRBJ1-1; D remains unclear. The CDR3 is made up of 16 amino acids. Germline lookup yields CDR1 MGHRA and CDR2 YSYEKL. Trimming removed 5 bases at V and 1 base at J, with 17 bases between. The CDR3 sequence is CASSSRTGQQNTEAFF. DNA of the CDR3: TGCGCCAGCAGCAGCAGGACTGGGCAGCAGAACACTGAAGCTTTCTTT.

As for this clonotype: The germline gene is not matched at one end of the junction; a read error may be the cause. V gene TRBV20-1 combines with J gene TRBJ2-3, with 14 bases that match TRBD2. The CDR3 is made up of 15 amino acids. Germline V CDR1 and CDR2: DFQATT, SNEGSKA (reference sequence). CDR3 residues: CSAVETSGGADMQYF. The CDR3 DNA follows: TGCAGTGCTGTGGAGACTAGCGGGGGGGCAGATATGCAGTATTTT.